The T cell receptor (beta chain) under discussion was sequenced for a study of T cell responses to AZD1222 COVID-19 vaccine. Study-wide findings and caveats: Spike as a whole was targeted by vaccine-associated CD4 TCRs, dominant at 160-218 and 743-854. Donors were largely white British and mainly female; clonal diversity was possibly underestimated.

Germline CDR1 and CDR2: LNHDA and SQIVND (reference sequence). The V and J ends lost 4 bases and 5 bases, in that order; junction bases with no gene match: 4. The CDR3 is 14 residues long. Some clones are missing from TCRdb's copy, which holds only in-frame ones; the method was immunoSEQ multiplex PCR. This sample has over 150,000 clones; around 93% occur once, and the top ten carry 1%. Regarding this clone: Its cognate antigen is unknown.

The V call is TRBV19, the J call TRBJ1-2; 10 nucleotides match TRBD1. The starting material was peripheral blood, obtained 28 days after the second AZD1222 dose. The clonotype was recovered from an adult who received the AZD1222 COVID-19 vaccine. The CDR3 is CASSRQGADYGYTF. The DNA for the CDR3 is TGTGCCAGTAGTAGACAGGGGGCGGATTATGGCTACACCTTC.